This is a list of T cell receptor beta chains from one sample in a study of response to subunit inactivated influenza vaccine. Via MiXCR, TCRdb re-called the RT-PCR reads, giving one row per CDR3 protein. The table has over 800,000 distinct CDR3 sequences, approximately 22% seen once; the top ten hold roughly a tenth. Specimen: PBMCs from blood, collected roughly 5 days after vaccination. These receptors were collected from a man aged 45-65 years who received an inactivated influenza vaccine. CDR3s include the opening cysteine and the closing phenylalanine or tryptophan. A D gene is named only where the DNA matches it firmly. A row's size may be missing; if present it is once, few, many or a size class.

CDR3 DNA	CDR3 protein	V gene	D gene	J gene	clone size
TGCAGTGCTTCCACAGACATGACTAGCGGGGAAGCAGATACGCAGTATTTT	CSASTDMTSGEADTQYF	TRBV20-1	TRBD2	TRBJ2-3	many
TGCAGTGCTAGAGCCCTCGTCCCAACAGATACGCAGTATTTT	CSARALVPTDTQYF	TRBV20-1	NA	TRBJ2-3	few
TGCAGTGCCCTACGTGGGGGCATGAGTACTGAAGCTTTCTTT	CSALRGGMSTEAFF	TRBV20-1	NA	TRBJ1-1	few
TGTGCCAGCAGTTACTTTATGACAGGTACTGAAGCTTTCTTT	CASSYFMTGTEAFF	TRBV6-5	NA	TRBJ1-1	many
TGCAGCGTCGGAAGGGGGCAGGCTGAAGCTTTCTTT	CSVGRGQAEAFF	TRBV29-1	TRBD1	TRBJ1-1	NA
TGTGCCAGCAGCCCTCCTACCGGGACAGATCACTCCTACGAGCAGTACTTC	CASSPPTGTDHSYEQYF	TRBV28	TRBD1	TRBJ2-7	few
TGCAGTACCCTGGGCCTAGGAACAGATACGCAGTATTTT	CSTLGLGTDTQYF	TRBV20-1	NA	TRBJ2-3	few
TGCGCCAGCAGCCAAGATTGGCCAGGGAGCGCAGATACGCAGTATTTT	CASSQDWPGSADTQYF	TRBV4-3	NA	TRBJ2-3	few
TGCAGCGTTGAATCGGAGGTAGGCCAGCCCCAGCATTTT	CSVESEVGQPQHF	TRBV29-1	NA	TRBJ1-5	NA
TGTGCCAGTAGTATTCCGGGGGGCTACAATGAGCAGTTCTTC	CASSIPGGYNEQFF	TRBV19	TRBD2	TRBJ2-1	NA
TGTGCCACCCGGACGGCCGGCGAGCAGTACTTC	CATRTAGEQYF	TRBV3-1	NA	TRBJ2-7	NA
TGTGCCATCAGTGACAGGAGCAATCAGCCCCAGCATTTT	CAISDRSNQPQHF	TRBV10-3	NA	TRBJ1-5	NA
TGCGCCAGCAGCCACCCCGGGACTAGCGGGAGCCTTGGTACCGGGGAGCTGTTTTTT	CASSHPGTSGSLGTGELFF	TRBV4-3	TRBD2	TRBJ2-2	NA
TGTGCCAGCAGTTTGGGACTGCCCTACGAGCAGTACTTC	CASSLGLPYEQYF	TRBV12-3/TRBV12-4	NA	TRBJ2-7	few
TGTGCCAGCAGCTTAGACGGGATGCCGGGAATGCCGCAGTTCTTC	CASSLDGMPGMPQFF	TRBV7-2	NA	TRBJ2-1	few
TGTGCCAGCAGAACGTACAGGGGGACCCCCCCGTACGAGCAGTACTTC	CASRTYRGTPPYEQYF	TRBV12-3/TRBV12-4	TRBD1	TRBJ2-7	NA
TGCAGTGCTAGCGTTCCCCAGGGTATCGTCTACGAGCAGTACTTC	CSASVPQGIVYEQYF	TRBV20-1	NA	TRBJ2-7	NA
TGTGCCAGCAGCTTAACGCCCTATGGCTACACCTTC	CASSLTPYGYTF	TRBV7-9	NA	TRBJ1-2	NA
TGTGCCAGCAGCGTAGCTGGTCGGGCCATCACCTACAATGAGCAGTTCTTC	CASSVAGRAITYNEQFF	TRBV9	NA	TRBJ2-1	many
TGTGCCAGCAGTTTTTCAGGTGTTAGAACAGATACGCAGTATTTT	CASSFSGVRTDTQYF	TRBV12-3/TRBV12-4	NA	TRBJ2-3	few
TGTGCCAGCAGCCTTCGAGGACAGGGTAGACAGTACTTC	CASSLRGQGRQYF	TRBV3-1	TRBD1	TRBJ2-5	NA
TGCAGTGCTAGAGCCGGGTTTAAGGACACAGATACGCAGTATTTT	CSARAGFKDTDTQYF	TRBV20-1	NA	TRBJ2-3	few
TGTGCCAGCTCGTCTTCGGGGTCGATGTCCTACGAGCAGTACTTC	CASSSSGSMSYEQYF	TRBV12-3/TRBV12-4	NA	TRBJ2-7	few
TGTGCCACCAGCAGATCCCGACCCGGGACACGTTCCTACAATGAGCAGTTCTTC	CATSRSRPGTRSYNEQFF	TRBV15	NA	TRBJ2-1	many
TGTGCCAGCAGTTTCCCGGCCCCAAGCCGGGATCAGCCCCAGCATTTT	CASSFPAPSRDQPQHF	TRBV6-5	NA	TRBJ1-5	NA
TGCAGTGCCACCAGAGACTACGAGCAGTACTTC	CSATRDYEQYF	TRBV20-1	NA	TRBJ2-7	many
TGCAGTGCCGCCCGGGACGGCCAAGAGACCCAGTACTTC	CSAARDGQETQYF	TRBV20-1	NA	TRBJ2-5	NA
TGTGCCAGCTGGCTTTACACTGAAGCTTTCTTT	CASWLYTEAFF	TRBV27	NA	TRBJ1-1	few
TGTGCCAGCAGCAAAGCCCCTTGTGTTTACGAGCAGTACTTC	CASSKAPCVYEQYF	TRBV21-1	NA	TRBJ2-7	NA
TGTGCCAGCAGCTTAGGGAGCGGGAGTCGAGGAGAGACCCAGTACTTC	CASSLGSGSRGETQYF	TRBV7-6	TRBD2	TRBJ2-5	few
TGTGCCAGCAGCCCTTGGACAGGGTTTGGTAGTGAGCAGTTCTTC	CASSPWTGFGSEQFF	TRBV28	TRBD1	TRBJ2-1	few
TGCAGTGCTAGTCCTGGCTTCCAAGAGACCCAGTACTTC	CSASPGFQETQYF	TRBV20-1	NA	TRBJ2-5	NA
TGTGCCAGCAGCTTCGCCCTAGCGGGGGGCTCGGATACGCAGTATTTT	CASSFALAGGSDTQYF	TRBV7-9	TRBD2	TRBJ2-3	few
TGTGCCAGCAGCTTAGAGCGGGAGGGTGATTTCGAGCAGTACTTC	CASSLEREGDFEQYF	TRBV13	TRBD2	TRBJ2-7	many
TGTGCCAGCAGTCGGGGTCAGGGGTCATATCAGCCCCAGCATTTT	CASSRGQGSYQPQHF	TRBV12-3/TRBV12-4	NA	TRBJ1-5	NA
TGTGCCAGCAGTTTAGGACCCTTAACTCGGAACACTGAAGCTTTCTTT	CASSLGPLTRNTEAFF	TRBV6-5	NA	TRBJ1-1	NA
TGCAGCGCCGAGGGCGGGACTAGCGGGAGGGAGACCCAGTACTTC	CSAEGGTSGRETQYF	TRBV29-1	TRBD2	TRBJ2-5	NA
TGCAGTGCTAGGGGCAGGGTGAACACTGAAGCTTTCTTT	CSARGRVNTEAFF	TRBV20-1	NA	TRBJ1-1	many
TGTGCCAGCAGTTACTCATATTTGGGGGCCTACGAGCAGTACTTC	CASSYSYLGAYEQYF	TRBV6-2/TRBV6-3	NA	TRBJ2-7	NA
TGCAGTGCTTACCGGGACGTCGGCAATCAGCCCCAGCATTTT	CSAYRDVGNQPQHF	TRBV20-1	NA	TRBJ1-5	few
TGTGCCAGCAGCCAAGCGACAGGGGTGACAGATACGCAGTATTTT	CASSQATGVTDTQYF	TRBV14	TRBD1	TRBJ2-3	few
TGTGCCAGCAGGCGACAGGGGAAGAACACTGAAGCTTTCTTT	CASRRQGKNTEAFF	TRBV2	TRBD1	TRBJ1-1	NA
TGCGCCAGCAGCCCTCGGACTAGCGGGGGGGGGAGCTACAATGAGCAGTTCTTC	CASSPRTSGGGSYNEQFF	TRBV4-3	TRBD2	TRBJ2-1	NA
TGTGCCTGGAGCGGGCTGGACAGCTGGGATCAGCCCCAGCATTTT	CAWSGLDSWDQPQHF	TRBV30	NA	TRBJ1-5	NA
TGCGCCAGCAGCCAAGATTCCCTAGCAACGGATACGCAGTATTTT	CASSQDSLATDTQYF	TRBV4-3	NA	TRBJ2-3	few
TGCGCCAGCAGCCAATTATTACAGGGGAGCATCTCCTATGGCTACACCTTC	CASSQLLQGSISYGYTF	TRBV4-3	TRBD1	TRBJ1-2	NA
TGTGCCAGCAGCACTTACGGTTTAGGGAACACTGAAGCTTTCTTT	CASSTYGLGNTEAFF	TRBV7-2	NA	TRBJ1-1	NA
TGTGCCAGCAGCTTGGAGGTTGTAGGGTCCATTCAGTACTTC	CASSLEVVGSIQYF	TRBV5-5	NA	TRBJ2-4	NA
TGCAGTGCTCCAAGGGACGGAGAAAACATTCAGTACTTC	CSAPRDGENIQYF	TRBV20-1	NA	TRBJ2-4	NA
TGTGCCAGCAGTTTGTCTAGCGGGGGACCAACCCAGTACTTC	CASSLSSGGPTQYF	TRBV27	TRBD2	TRBJ2-5	few
TGTGCCAGCAGCCGACTAGCGGGAGGAACGTGGGAGACCCAGTACTTC	CASSRLAGGTWETQYF	TRBV7-2	TRBD2	TRBJ2-5	NA
TGTGCCAGCACCGGGACTAGCGGGAACTATCTCTACGAGCAGTACTTC	CASTGTSGNYLYEQYF	TRBV28	TRBD2	TRBJ2-7	NA
TGTGCCATCAGTGAGTCAGGGGGACGGGGCCAGCCCCAGCATTTT	CAISESGGRGQPQHF	TRBV10-3	NA	TRBJ1-5	few